This paragraph covers one T cell receptor (beta chain) sequence. This record comes from a study of blood T cell repertoires in COVID-19. Generated by immunoSEQ multiplex PCR, the TCRdb table keeps only in-frame clones and is missing some. The sample lists approximately 24,000 clones, 89% seen once, with roughly 30% in the top ten. Sequencing was performed on peripheral blood. This sequence originates from an older woman with active COVID-19.

The CDR3 DNA sequence: TGTGCCAGTAGTCCCCGGGACAGGGTAAGGACGAATGGCTACACCTTC. Its translation: CASSPRDRVRTNGYTF. The V gene is TRBV19, the J gene TRBJ1-2; 9 bases map to TRBD1. Germline V gives CDR1 LNHDA, CDR2 SQIVND (reference sequence). CDR3 length: 16 residues. Trimming took 5 bases from V and 6 from J; bases not matched to a gene: 13. The full variable domain, completed using reference TRBV19 and TRBJ1-2, is DGGITQSPKYLFRKEGQNVTLSCEQNLNHDAMYWYRQDPGQGLRLIYYSQIVNDFQKGDIAEGYSVSREKKESFPLTVTSAQKNPTAFYLCASSPRDRVRTNGYTFGSGTRLTVV.